This T cell receptor (beta chain) was captured by sequencing in a study of molecular identifiers for immune sequencing clone quantification. Study in general: Replicates split RNA from about 20,000 or 100,000 naive CD8 cells five ways, and the researchers sequenced four portions.

Ten or more counts support this clonotype. TCRdb called the PCR reads again in MiXCR, with one record for every CDR3 protein. The sample gives some 65,000 distinct CDR3 sequences, about 18% of which show up once; roughly 1.6% is in the top ten. The CDR3 totals 16 residues. Trimming left V 6 bases short and J 1 base short, with 18 bases between. Germline V CDR1 and CDR2: DFQATT, SNEGSKA (reference sequence). The rearrangement joins TRBV20-1 to TRBJ2-2; D remains unclear. Sequenced material: naive CD8+ T cells from blood, with Jurkat cell RNA spiked in. Subset described: FACS-sorted CD8+CD4-CCR7+CD45RA+ naive T cells. This TCR was sampled from a human donor in good health. Some libraries in this study had Jurkat cell RNA spiked in. This chain's CDR3 is CSARKFADENTGELFF. Here the CDR3 DNA reads TGCAGTGCCCGTAAATTTGCGGACGAGAACACCGGGGAGCTGTTTTTT.